These 26 T cell receptor beta chains came from one sample sequenced in a study of blood T cell repertoires in COVID-19. This table comes from immunoSEQ multiplex PCR, and its TCRdb copy is limited to in-frame clones, with some not included. The sample lists around 96,000 clones, roughly 95% occurring once. Sequencing was carried out using peripheral blood. The receptors come from a human donor with active COVID-19. The donor label of this sample is uncertain.

The chain couples TRBV6-5 to TRBJ2-7; the match to TRBD1 covers 9 bases. Germline V CDR1 and CDR2: MNHEY, SVGAGI. CDR3 length equals 15 residues. J was trimmed by 0 bases and V by 6 bases; bases with no gene match: 6. The CDR3 coding sequence is TGTGCCAGCAGGGCCGGGACAGGGTTCTCCTACGAGCAGTACTTC. It yields the protein CASRAGTGFSYEQYF.

The chain couples TRBV15 to TRBJ2-7; no clear D gene. The V and J ends lost 0 bases and 7 bases respectively, with 10 bases between them. The CDR3 has 13 residues. In germline, CDR1 is LNHNV, CDR2 YYDKDF (reference sequence). CDR3 sequence: CATSRDRNLEQYF. The CDR3 DNA sequence: TGTGCCACCAGCAGAGACCGTAATTTGGAGCAGTACTTC. The full variable domain, in which reference TRBV15 and TRBJ2-7 provide the parts outside the CDR3, is DAMVIQNPRYQVTQFGKPVTLSCSQTLNHNVMYWYQQKSSQAPKLLFHYYDKDFNNEADTPDNFQSRRPNTSFCFLDIRSPGLGDTAMYLCATSRDRNLEQYFGPGTRLTVT.

This chain links TRBV19 with TRBJ2-5, with 10 bases matching TRBD1. J gave up 5 bases and V 6 bases, and 6 bases lay outside the gene matches. The CDR3 length is 14 residues. Germline assignment: CDR1 LNHDA and CDR2 SQIVND (reference sequence). DNA for the CDR3: TGTGCCAGTAGCCGACAGGGGGCATGGGAGACCCAGTACTTC. Amino acid sequence: CASSRQGAWETQYF.

V and J are TRBV6-2 or TRBV6-3 and TRBJ2-5, with 9 bases fitting TRBD2. After removal of 7 bases from V and 5 bases from J, the junction contained 17 bases not matched to a gene. The germline V gene encodes CDR1 MNHEY and CDR2 SVGEGT. The CDR3 sequence is 17 residues long. The CDR3 here is CASTPRGLAGLWETQYF. The CDR3 bases are TGTGCCAGCACCCCCCGGGGGCTAGCGGGATTATGGGAGACCCAGTACTTC.

The J gene is TRBJ2-5, the V gene TRBV11-3; 10 bases line up with TRBD2. With 4 bases clipped from V and 2 bases from J, the junction kept 4 bases outside the gene matches. The CDR3 length is 15 residues. Germline V gives CDR1 SGHNT, CDR2 YENEEA. The CDR3 coding sequence is TGTGCCAGCAGCTCAAGCGGGGGGGCGCAAGAGACCCAGTACTTC. It specifies CASSSSGGAQETQYF.

This sequence joins TRBV28 and TRBJ2-7; D uncertain. The CDR3 covers 11 residues. CDR1 and CDR2 from the germline V gene are MDHEN and SYDVKM. V lost 3 bases, J lost 4 bases, and 4 bases lay in between. The CDR3 region is CASSLRYEQYF. The CDR3, as DNA: TGTGCCAGCAGTTTGAGGTACGAGCAGTACTTC.

This clone was observed once. The chain combines TRBV11-2 with TRBJ2-3; maybe TRBD2 (5 bases). The CDR3 has 15 residues. In germline, CDR1 is SGHAT, CDR2 FQNNGV. V lost 5 bases, J lost 1 base, and 13 bases lay in between. The CDR3 spells CASSPRGIGTDTQYF. The CDR3 DNA is TGTGCCAGCAGCCCTCGAGGGATTGGCACAGATACGCAGTATTTT.

The chain employs TRBV7-9 and TRBJ2-1, with 7 positions matching TRBD1. The junction had 10 bases not matched to a gene; V was cut back by 4 bases and J by 4 bases. The length of the CDR3 is 16 residues. Looked up from germline, CDR1 is SEHNR and CDR2 is FQNEAQ (reference sequence). CDR3 DNA: TGTGCCAGCAGCTCGGCTAGACAGGGTACTTACAATGAGCAGTTCTTC. Encoded protein: CASSSARQGTYNEQFF.

The CDR3 DNA follows: TGTGCCAGCAGTCCGGACAGCGGATTGGGGGCCCAGCATTTT. This translates into CASSPDSGLGAQHF. The V gene is TRBV27, the J gene TRBJ1-5, with a weak D call TRBD1 (6 bases). The CDR3 sequence is 14 residues long. CDR1 is MNHEY, CDR2 SMNVEV, per germline (reference sequence). V lost 5 bases, J lost 11 bases, and 19 bases lay in between.

This clone was seen a single time. The genes are TRBV7-9 and TRBJ2-4; 10 nucleotides match TRBD1. CDR3 size: 21 residues. J was trimmed by 1 base and V by 5 bases; bases with no gene match: 20. The V gene's germline CDR1 is SEHNR and CDR2 FQNEAQ (reference sequence). The CDR3 region has the DNA TGTGCCAGCAGCACCCCGTCCGGGGACAGGGGTTTAGATCGTGCCAAAAACATTCAGTACTTC. Its translation: CASSTPSGDRGLDRAKNIQYF.

This chain connects TRBV2 to TRBJ2-2; 7 bases match TRBD1. Germline V gene sequence: CDR1 SNHLY, CDR2 FYNNEI. The junction had 2 bases not matched to a gene; V was cut back by 7 bases and J by 3 bases. This CDR3 contains 13 residues. CDR3 amino acids: CASTGQYTGELFF. In DNA form, the CDR3 reads TGTGCCAGCACGGGACAGTACACCGGGGAGCTGTTTTTT.

CDR3: CATSDPAGNEAFF. CDR3 DNA: TGTGCCACCAGTGATCCCGCGGGTAATGAAGCTTTCTTT. The chain links TRBV24-1 to TRBJ1-1; D unresolved. Germline loops: CDR1 KGHDR, CDR2 SFDVKD. The CDR3 contains 13 residues. Trimming shortened V by 3 bases and J by 7 bases, and 11 bases separated the two germline ends.

The chain links TRBV18 to TRBJ1-6; a weak D match, TRBD1 (6 bases). The V end lost 3 bases, the J end lost 11 bases, and 14 bases lay between the germline ends. The CDR3 consists of 14 residues. Germline V gene sequence: CDR1 KGHSH, CDR2 LQKENI. For the CDR3, the DNA is TGTGCCAGCTCACCCCCAGGGGTCCAAGCACCCCTCCACTTT. Translation gives CASSPPGVQAPLHF.

The chain employs TRBV6-4 and TRBJ2-3, with 9 nucleotides matching TRBD1. Germline V gene data show CDR1 as MRHNA and CDR2 as SNTAGT. The CDR3 totals 15 residues. V shed 5 bases and J 0 bases; nucleotides not matched to a gene: 3. Here the CDR3 reads CASSNRGRSTDTQYF. For the CDR3, the DNA is TGTGCCAGCAGTAACAGGGGGCGAAGCACAGATACGCAGTATTTT.

The V gene is TRBV11-3, the J gene TRBJ2-1; perhaps TRBD1 as D (5 bases). Germline-derived CDR1 and CDR2 are SGHNT and YENEEA. Trimming stripped 5 bases from V and 8 bases from J, with 22 bases between. The CDR3 is 16 amino acids. The CDR3 nucleotides read TGTGCCAGCAGCCCAGGGTTCGGTGAAGGAGCATATGAGCAGTTCTTC. This codes for CASSPGFGEGAYEQFF.

J is TRBJ2-2 and V is TRBV9; the match to TRBD1 covers 8 bases. The germline CDR1 and CDR2 sequences are SGDLS and YYNGEE. With 4 bases clipped from V and 4 bases from J, the junction kept 6 bases outside the gene matches. CDR3 length: 15 residues. This CDR3 is CASSTGGRGTGELFF. CDR3 nucleotide sequence: TGTGCCAGCAGCACAGGGGGTAGGGGCACCGGGGAGCTGTTTTTT. Full variable domain (outside the CDR3, taken from reference TRBV9 and TRBJ2-2): DSGVTQTPKHLITATGQRVTLRCSPRSGDLSVYWYQQSLDQGLQFLIQYYNGEERAKGNILERFSAQQFPDLHSELNLSSLELGDSALYFCASSTGGRGTGELFFGEGSRLTVL.

The rearrangement links TRBV7-2 to TRBJ2-5; TRBD1 aligns across 7 bases. Trimming cost V 5 bases and J 5 bases; bases outside gene matches: 11. Germline CDR1 is SGHTA and CDR2 is FQGNSA. The CDR3 sequence is 15 residues long. The CDR3 DNA is TGTGCCAGCAGCCCCAGGACAGGTGACCGTGAGACCCAGTACTTC. This gives the protein CASSPRTGDRETQYF. The full variable domain, in which reference TRBV7-2 and TRBJ2-5 provide the parts outside the CDR3, is GAGVSQSPSNKVTEKGKDVELRCDPISGHTALYWYRQSLGQGLEFLIYFQGNSAPDKSGLPSDRFSAERTGGSVSTLTIQRTQQEDSAVYLCASSPRTGDRETQYFGPGTRLLVL.

The chain is built from TRBV18 and TRBJ2-3; 9 bases line up with TRBD2. This CDR3 region has 17 residues. The germline CDR1 and CDR2 sequences are KGHSH and LQKENI. Trimming cost V 3 bases and J 3 bases; bases outside gene matches: 10. In DNA, the CDR3 is TGTGCCAGCTCACCCCTCCCTGCGGGAGGGCCGACAGATACGCAGTATTTT. It codes for CASSPLPAGGPTDTQYF.

CDR3 protein: CASGLNGTPRDQPQHF. The CDR3 nucleotides read TGTGCTAGTGGTTTGAACGGGACACCTCGGGATCAGCCCCAGCATTTT. The V gene is TRBV12-5, the J gene TRBJ1-5; possible D gene TRBD1, 6 bases. Germline CDR1 and CDR2: LGHNT and FRNRAP. Trimming stripped 2 bases from V and 5 bases from J, with 16 bases between. The CDR3 covers 16 residues.

This rearrangement joins TRBV11-2 to TRBJ2-7; TRBD2 matches at 7 bases. Trimming cost V 3 bases and J 4 bases; bases outside gene matches: 21. This CDR3 spans 19 amino acids. Germline CDR1 SGHAT, CDR2 FQNNGV. CDR3 DNA sequence: TGTGCCAGCAGCTTCCTCACCGGGACTAAAATAGCCCCCGGTTACGAGCAGTACTTC. It translates to CASSFLTGTKIAPGYEQYF.

The chain is built from TRBV7-8 and TRBJ2-1, with 10 bases matching TRBD2. The germline V gene encodes CDR1 SGHVS and CDR2 FQNEAQ. The junction had 4 bases not matched to a gene; V was cut back by 4 bases and J by 1 base. This CDR3 has 16 residues. CDR3 region: CASSSSGSLSYNEQFF. CDR3 nucleotide sequence: TGTGCCAGCAGCTCTAGCGGGAGTTTGTCCTACAATGAGCAGTTCTTC.

V gene TRBV6-1 combines with J gene TRBJ1-2; tentatively, D is TRBD1 (6 bases). This CDR3 is built from 15 residues. Trimming took off 0 bases at V and 4 bases at J, with 12 bases between the two ends. Germline lookup yields CDR1 MNHNS and CDR2 SASEGT. The CDR3 DNA is TGTGCCAGCAGTGAAGCTTACAGGGAGATCTATGGCTACACCTTC. It codes for CASSEAYREIYGYTF.

V gene TRBV6-6 combines with J gene TRBJ2-5, with D possibly matching TRBD1 (5 bases). Germline V gene sequence: CDR1 MNHNY, CDR2 SVGAGI (reference sequence). The CDR3 is made up of 16 amino acids. V was pared by 5 bases and J by 2 bases, with 18 bases between. The CDR3 DNA sequence: TGTGCCAGCAGTCGAAAAGGGGCATTTGAACAAGAGACCCAGTACTTC. Protein: CASSRKGAFEQETQYF.

The chain uses TRBV11-1 and TRBJ2-2; 7 bases align to TRBD1. The CDR3 is made up of 15 amino acids. Per germline, CDR1 SGHAT and CDR2 FQDESV (reference sequence). V shed 5 bases, J shed 3 bases, and the junction held 6 bases outside the gene matches. CDR3 region: CASSLQTGYTGELFF. Here the CDR3 DNA reads TGTGCCAGCAGCCTGCAGACAGGGTACACCGGGGAGCTGTTTTTT.

Only one count was recorded for this clone. This chain connects TRBV27 to TRBJ2-7, with 10 bases matching TRBD2. This CDR3 comprises 16 residues. With 3 bases clipped from V and 2 bases from J, the junction kept 7 bases outside the gene matches. CDR1 and CDR2 (germline): MNHEY, SMNVEV (reference sequence). As DNA, the CDR3 is TGTGCCAGCAGTTTTATCCTAGCGGGGGCCCCCTACGAGCAGTACTTC. It codes for CASSFILAGAPYEQYF.

CDR3 protein: CASSIRQTNTEAFF. CDR3 coding DNA: TGTGCCAGCAGTATCCGACAGACGAACACTGAAGCTTTCTTT. The V gene is TRBV6-5, the J gene TRBJ1-1; possible D gene TRBD1, 5 bases. The CDR3 is 14 residues long. V lost 5 bases, J lost 1 base, and 11 bases lay in between. Germline V gene data show CDR1 as MNHEY and CDR2 as SVGAGI.